A single sample gave rise to the 16 T cell receptor beta chains below, sequenced in a study of cytomegalovirus exposure and HLA in healthy donors. PCR employed 60 Vbeta and 13 Jbeta primers. Here immunoSEQ multiplex PCR was the method, and the copy in TCRdb shows in-frame clones only, minus some. Among around 100,000 clones, 65% to 90% were seen once, and the ten largest hold roughly 1.2%. Input material: PBMCs. The receptor set was obtained from a woman aged 18-30 years in good health and CMV-seronegative.

This chain connects TRBV4-1 to TRBJ2-1; 12 bases are a match to TRBD2. Germline V gene lookup returns CDR1 MGHRA and CDR2 YSYEKL. The CDR3 length is 15 residues. With V trimmed by 3 bases and J by 3 bases, 0 bases remained unmatched. In nucleotides, the CDR3 is TGCGCCAGCAGCCAGACTAGCGGGAGCTACAATGAGCAGTTCTTC. As protein: CASSQTSGSYNEQFF.

V and J are TRBV13 and TRBJ1-1; D is perhaps TRBD1 (6 bases). V lost 1 base and J 10 bases, leaving 16 bases between the germline ends. The CDR3 is made up of 14 amino acids. Germline CDR1 and CDR2: PRHDT and FYEKMQ (reference sequence). CDR3 nucleotide sequence: TGTGCCAGCAGCTTAGCAGGGGTTGGGGGACGAGCTTTCTTT. It yields the protein CASSLAGVGGRAFF. The full variable domain, its missing parts supplied by reference TRBV13 and TRBJ1-1, is AAGVIQSPRHLIKEKRETATLKCYPIPRHDTVYWYQQGPGQDPQFLISFYEKMQSDKGSIPDRFSAQQFSDYHSELNMSSLELGDSALYFCASSLAGVGGRAFFGQGTRLTVV.

The chain joins TRBV28 to TRBJ1-1, with D maybe TRBD1 (6 bases). The germline V and J ends were trimmed by 5 bases and 6 bases, with 19 bases remaining between them. Germline V lookup: CDR1 MDHEN, CDR2 SYDVKM. This CDR3 region has 15 residues. The CDR3 region has the DNA TGTGCCAGCAGTCCCTATACAGGGTATGGGGCTGAAGCTTTCTTT. The encoded protein is CASSPYTGYGAEAFF.

The chain couples TRBV28 to TRBJ2-3, with a possible D match to TRBD1 (6 bases). Trimming cost V 6 bases and J 9 bases, with 16 bases left between them. The CDR3 runs 13 residues. CDR1 MDHEN and CDR2 SYDVKM come from the germline V gene. CDR3 residues: CASRTGHLSTQYF. CDR3 nucleotide sequence: TGTGCCAGCAGGACGGGACACCTGAGCACGCAGTATTTT.

V is TRBV7-9 and J is TRBJ2-3, with 9 bases that match TRBD1. After removal of 2 bases from V and 6 bases from J, the junction contained 12 bases not matched to a gene. This CDR3 is 17 amino acids long. In germline, CDR1 is SEHNR, CDR2 FQNEAQ (reference sequence). The CDR3 coding sequence is TGTGCCAGCAGCTTATTATCCGGACAGGGGTATCTGGATACGCAGTATTTT. Translation gives CASSLLSGQGYLDTQYF.

V is TRBV30 and J is TRBJ2-7, with 8 bases lining up with TRBD2. Looked up from germline, CDR1 is GTSNPN and CDR2 is SVGIG (reference sequence). The CDR3 runs to 14 residues. After removal of 2 bases from V and 5 bases from J, the junction contained 8 bases not matched to a gene. CDR3 in DNA: TGTGCCTGGAGTCCGAGCGGGGGTTTCCACGAGCAGTACTTC. Protein product: CAWSPSGGFHEQYF.

The chain combines TRBV11-2 with TRBJ2-2; D is perhaps TRBD2 (5 bases). Trimming took 6 bases from V and 7 from J, leaving 12 bases between them. The CDR3 contains 13 residues. Germline V gene data show CDR1 as SGHAT and CDR2 as FQNNGV. CDR3 DNA: TGTGCCAGCAGGGCTAGCTGGGTCGGGGAGCTGTTTTTT. Amino acid sequence: CASRASWVGELFF.

The sample holds one count of this clone. The chain carries TRBV7-2 and TRBJ2-1, with 7 positions matching TRBD2. Germline CDR1 reads SGHTA; CDR2 reads FQGNSA. This CDR3 region has 17 residues. V dropped 3 bases and J dropped 2; count of bases not matched to a gene: 10. The DNA of the CDR3 is TGTGCCAGCAGCTTTCACGCGGGAGCCGCTACCTACAATGAGCAGTTCTTC. It is translated as CASSFHAGAATYNEQFF. The whole variable domain, filled in from reference TRBV7-2 and TRBJ2-1, reads GAGVSQSPSNKVTEKGKDVELRCDPISGHTALYWYRQSLGQGLEFLIYFQGNSAPDKSGLPSDRFSAERTGGSVSTLTIQRTQQEDSAVYLCASSFHAGAATYNEQFFGPGTRLTVL.

The chain joins TRBV6-5 to TRBJ1-1; D is possibly TRBD1 (5 bases). Looked up from germline, CDR1 is MNHEY and CDR2 is SVGAGI. V lost 6 bases, J lost 3 bases, and 14 bases lay in between. This CDR3 comprises 14 residues. The CDR3 DNA sequence: TGTGCCAGCAGACCGCTTGACAGATACACTGAAGCTTTCTTT. It specifies CASRPLDRYTEAFF.

The chain is built from TRBV6-5 and TRBJ2-5; 9 bases match TRBD2. The trim removed 6 bases at V and 5 bases at J, leaving 10 bases unmatched. From germline, CDR1 is MNHEY and CDR2 SVGAGI. This CDR3 is 15 amino acids long. CDR3: CASSLAGLAGETQYF. For the CDR3, the DNA is TGTGCCAGCAGCCTGGCGGGGCTAGCGGGGGAGACCCAGTACTTC.

The rearrangement uses TRBV6-5 and TRBJ1-2, with 7 bases that match TRBD1. The CDR3 runs 16 residues. CDR1 and CDR2 (germline): MNHEY, SVGAGI. The V gene end was trimmed by 0 bases and the J gene end by 3 bases; junction bases not matched to a gene: 7. CDR3 in amino acids: CASSYSSTGFDYGYTF. The DNA of the CDR3 is TGTGCCAGCAGTTACTCGTCGACAGGGTTTGACTATGGCTACACCTTC.

The chain combines TRBV5-1 with TRBJ1-4, with unresolved D. Trimming removed 3 bases at V and 7 bases at J, with 10 bases between. This CDR3 has 13 residues. Germline assignment: CDR1 SGHRS and CDR2 YFSETQ. The CDR3 DNA reads as TGCGCCAGCAGCTCGGAGGCGAGTGAAAAACTGTTTTTT. This translates into CASSSEASEKLFF. Complete variable domain (other parts from reference TRBV5-1 and TRBJ1-4): KAGVTQTPRYLIKTRGQQVTLSCSPISGHRSVSWYQQTPGQGLQFLFEYFSETQRNKGNFPGRFSGRQFSNSRSEMNVSTLELGDSALYLCASSSEASEKLFFGSGTQLSVL.

CDR3 DNA: TGTGCCAGTAGTATAGATCAGGGGACTGAAGCTTTCTTT. This codes for CASSIDQGTEAFF. The chain employs TRBV19 and TRBJ1-1; possibly TRBD1 for D (6 bases). This CDR3 is 13 amino acids long. V was cut by 0 bases and J by 5 bases, with 7 bases left in between. CDR1 is LNHDA, CDR2 SQIVND, per germline (reference sequence).

The table lists this clone with a count of one. The chain links TRBV9 to TRBJ2-3; 10 nucleotides agree with TRBD2. The CDR3 totals 17 residues. Germline assignment: CDR1 SGDLS and CDR2 YYNGEE. The V gene end was trimmed by 0 bases and the J gene end by 6 bases; junction bases not matched to a gene: 10. The DNA of the CDR3 is TGTGCCAGCAGCGTAGGATTGTCTAGCGGGAGTTTGGATACGCAGTATTTT. Protein: CASSVGLSSGSLDTQYF. The full variable domain, completed using reference TRBV9 and TRBJ2-3, is DSGVTQTPKHLITATGQRVTLRCSPRSGDLSVYWYQQSLDQGLQFLIQYYNGEERAKGNILERFSAQQFPDLHSELNLSSLELGDSALYFCASSVGLSSGSLDTQYFGPGTRLTVL.

The chain links TRBV27 to TRBJ2-7, with a possible D match to TRBD2 (7 bases). In germline, CDR1 is MNHEY, CDR2 SMNVEV (reference sequence). The CDR3 extends over 16 amino acids. The ends were cut back, 2 bases at V and 4 bases at J, with 18 bases in the middle. Here the CDR3 reads CASSLIMRGGLYEQYF. The CDR3 DNA reads as TGTGCCAGCAGTTTAATTATGAGGGGGGGCCTTTACGAGCAGTACTTC.

This sequence joins TRBV6-5 and TRBJ1-2, with unresolved D. The CDR3 sequence is 14 residues long. Trimming took off 5 bases at V and 1 base at J, with 11 bases between the two ends. Per the germline V gene, CDR1 is MNHEY and CDR2 is SVGAGI. The CDR3 DNA sequence: TGTGCCAGCAGTCCGGGTGAATATAACTATGGCTACACCTTC. It specifies CASSPGEYNYGYTF.